This record looks at one T cell receptor beta chain sequence and its context. This sample was included in a study of blood T cells in healthy people across ages. Trimming removed 0 bases at V and 11 bases at J, with 14 bases between. This CDR3 has 13 amino acids. In germline, CDR1 is MNHEY, CDR2 SMNVEV (reference sequence). It was with a sample-barcoded 5' primer and a J-beta primer mix that a second PCR of roughly 7 to 12 cycles was run. TCRdb redid the calling of the 5' RACE reads with MiXCR, one entry per CDR3 protein. The sample includes over 1,500,000 distinct CDR3 sequences, roughly 49% of them seen just once.

The gene calls are TRBV27 and TRBJ2-7; perhaps TRBD1 as D (6 bases). The receptor comes from a middle-aged woman in good health. The sequencing sample was made of blood. The CDR3 DNA follows: TGTGCCAGCAGTTTATCCCCGGGTCCAGGGGAGTACTTC. Translation: CASSLSPGPGEYF.